The text below deals with one TCR beta chain. Its specificity is unknown. This sample was included in a study of cytomegalovirus exposure and HLA in healthy donors. Study results and caveats: The study recorded about 150 TCR beta chains that were cytomegalovirus-associated. There were reportedly fewer N-insertions in an Asian-associated ancestry cluster than the approximately 600-donor mean, in a later analysis.

The ends were cut back, 5 bases at V and 5 bases at J, with 16 bases in the middle. CDR3 length: 14 residues. Germline CDR1 and CDR2: SGHTA and FQGNSA. In nominal health when sampled, donors likely had unrecorded immune exposures nonetheless. It was with 60 Vbeta and 13 Jbeta primers that the PCR ran. Data came from immunoSEQ multiplex PCR; TCRdb stores just in-frame clones and leaves some out. This sample has some 200,000 clones; 75% to 85% occur once, and the top ten carry over 1.5%. The sequencing input was PBMCs. The chain joins TRBV7-2 to TRBJ2-7; D is possibly TRBD1 (7 bases). The clonotype was recovered from a girl aged 5-17 years in good health and CMV-seropositive. Here the CDR3 DNA reads TGTGCCAGCAGCAGGCAGGGGGGCATCGACGAGCAGTACTTC. This sequence encodes CASSRQGGIDEQYF.